The 3 T cell receptor beta chains given below trace back to one sample, sequenced in a study of tissue T cells after allogeneic stem cell transplantation. The protocol was immunoSEQ multiplex PCR, while the TCRdb copy is restricted to in-frame clones and leaves out a portion. The sample shows about 22,000 clones, just under 75% of them seen only once. The sequenced sample was spleen. These receptors came from a female BALB/c mouse in good health. The mouse strain carries the MHC haplotype H2-d.

Notes on this clone: Gene names and germline match the mouse. The CDR3 extends 1 residue past the end of the read, so its final part is completed from the germline J gene. The genes are TRBV1 and TRBJ2-4, with TRBD1 matching 10 bases. Losses at the gene ends were 1 base for V and 2 bases for J; bases not matched to a gene: 3. Germline-derived CDR1 and CDR2 are NSQYPW and LRSPGD (reference sequence). This CDR3 comprises 16 residues. CDR3: CTCSAGDRGPQNTLYF. The part of the CDR3 DNA that was read is TGCACCTGCAGTGCAGGGGACAGGGGTCCTCAAAACACCTTGTAC.

The table lists this clone with a few counts. Gene names and germline refer to mouse. The read terminates 1 residue before the CDR3 end, so the remaining end is supplied by the germline J gene. V gene TRBV2 combines with J gene TRBJ2-7; the D is unclear. V lost 1 base and J lost 4, with 5 bases in between. There are 12 residues in the CDR3. Germline assignment: CDR1 LGHNA and CDR2 YSYQKL. CDR3 DNA (partial): TGTGCCAGCAGCCAAGTAGGGTATGAACAGTAC. Its translation is CASSQVGYEQY. The whole CDR3 sequence reads CASSQVGYEQYF.

About this clone: Gene labels here are mouse ones. The missing CDR3 end, 1 residue past where the read stops, is filled in from the germline J gene. V is TRBV19 and J is TRBJ1-1; no clear D gene. Germline loops: CDR1 FNHDT, CDR2 SITEND (reference sequence). The CDR3 sequence is 13 residues long. V lost 0 bases, J lost 1 base, and 4 bases lay in between. This chain's CDR3 is CASSIEGNTEVFF. The CDR3 bases that were read are TGTGCCAGCAGTATAGAGGGAAACACAGAAGTCTTC.